Listed here are 9 T cell receptor beta chains from one sample, sequenced in a study of monozygotic twins with cystic fibrosis. Clones were sequenced by immunoSEQ multiplex PCR, and TCRdb holds only the in-frame ones, with some missing. The profile shows about 9,500 clones, 98% to 99% of them singletons. The specimen sequenced was blood. The receptors shown here come from a girl between 2 and 10 years old with cystic fibrosis.

The V and J genes are TRBV6-5 and TRBJ2-7; D is perhaps TRBD2 (5 bases). From germline, CDR1 is MNHEY and CDR2 SVGAGI. The CDR3 is 14 amino acids. Deletions cut 2 bases from V and 2 bases from J, with 10 bases between. CDR3 bases: TGTGCCAGCAGTTACGTGGCGGGCACCTACGAGCAGTACTTC. Its translation: CASSYVAGTYEQYF.

The chain links TRBV6-1 to TRBJ1-1; no firm D call. Germline V gene sequence: CDR1 MNHNS, CDR2 SASEGT. The V gene lost 4 bases and the J gene lost 1 base, with 16 bases spanning the gap. The CDR3 has 16 residues. The CDR3 DNA follows: TGTGCCAGCAGTGGACCCCGGACTGGGGAGAACACTGAAGCTTTCTTT. This gives the protein CASSGPRTGENTEAFF.

This chain uses TRBV5-1 with TRBJ2-5; 8 bases are a match to TRBD1. Looked up from germline, CDR1 is SGHRS and CDR2 is YFSETQ. The CDR3 has 16 residues. Unmatched junction bases numbered 5, after V lost 0 bases and J lost 1 base. As DNA, the CDR3 is TGCGCCAGCAGCTTGGGCGACAGGGGATCCCAAGAGACCCAGTACTTC. Translation gives CASSLGDRGSQETQYF.

Only one count was recorded for this clone. The J gene is TRBJ1-1, the V gene TRBV7-8; D gene unclear. Per the germline V gene, CDR1 is SGHVS and CDR2 is FQNEAQ. This CDR3 has 12 amino acids. Trimming left V 5 bases short and J 8 bases short, with 12 bases between. In DNA, the CDR3 is TGTGCCAGCAGCCACAAGGAGGCGGAAGCTTTCTTT. It translates to CASSHKEAEAFF.

CDR3 in amino acids: CASSQSLSGSTDTQYF. CDR3 nucleotide sequence: TGCGCCAGCAGCCAGTCACTTAGCGGGAGCACAGATACGCAGTATTTT. This chain uses TRBV4-3 with TRBJ2-3; TRBD2 aligns across 7 bases. V shed 3 bases and J 0 bases; nucleotides not matched to a gene: 6. The CDR3 is 16 amino acids. CDR1 and CDR2 (germline): LGHNA, YSLEER.

This rearrangement joins TRBV30 to TRBJ2-7, with 11 positions matching TRBD1. The CDR3 consists of 14 residues. Germline V gene sequence: CDR1 GTSNPN, CDR2 SVGIG (reference sequence). Trimming took 0 bases from V and 6 from J; bases not matched to a gene: 4. In nucleotides, the CDR3 is TGTGCCTGGAGTGTGGGACAGGGGGTCCTCGAGCAGTACTTC. This translates into CAWSVGQGVLEQYF.

This clone was detected only once. The CDR3 here is CSVVGLYNEQFF. Written as DNA, the CDR3 is TGCAGCGTTGTGGGCCTATACAATGAGCAGTTCTTC. The genes are TRBV29-1 and TRBJ2-1; no firm D call. This CDR3 contains 12 residues. Per the germline V gene, CDR1 is SQVTM and CDR2 is ANQGSEA. V gave up 4 bases and J gave up 4 bases, with 8 bases separating them.

In this sample, this clone turned up once. The chain recombines TRBV7-9 with TRBJ2-1, with TRBD2 identical over 10 bases. J gave up 4 bases and V 5 bases, and 8 bases lay outside the gene matches. This CDR3 is built from 16 residues. In germline, CDR1 is SEHNR, CDR2 FQNEAQ (reference sequence). CDR3 sequence: CASSQDGLAAYNEQFF. DNA for the CDR3: TGTGCCAGCAGCCAAGATGGACTAGCGGCTTACAATGAGCAGTTCTTC.

As to this clone: The junction shows a germline mismatch at one end, possibly a read error. The rearrangement uses TRBV6-1 and TRBJ2-7; a weak D match, TRBD1 (6 bases). This CDR3 contains 13 residues. The germline V gene has CDR1 MNHNS and CDR2 SASEGT. The CDR3 region has the DNA TGTGCCAGCAGAGAAGCCGGGACAACCGAGCAGTACTTC. This sequence encodes CASREAGTTEQYF.